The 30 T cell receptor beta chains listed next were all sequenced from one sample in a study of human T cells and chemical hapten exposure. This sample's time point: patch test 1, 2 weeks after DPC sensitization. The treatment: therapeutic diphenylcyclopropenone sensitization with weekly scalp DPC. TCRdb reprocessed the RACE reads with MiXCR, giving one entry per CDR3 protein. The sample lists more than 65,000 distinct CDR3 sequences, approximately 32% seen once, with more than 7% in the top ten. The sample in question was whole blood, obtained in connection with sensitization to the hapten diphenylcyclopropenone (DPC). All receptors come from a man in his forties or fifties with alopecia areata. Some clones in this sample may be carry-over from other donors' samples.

CDR3 DNA: TGTGCCAGCAGCCGGCGGACAGGAGACTACAATGAGCAGTTCTTC. This sequence encodes CASSRRTGDYNEQFF. The chain has TRBV12-3 or TRBV12-4 and TRBJ2-1; TRBD1 aligns across 7 bases. The length of the CDR3 is 15 residues. Trimming removed 6 bases from V and 3 bases from J; junction bases left unmatched: 8.

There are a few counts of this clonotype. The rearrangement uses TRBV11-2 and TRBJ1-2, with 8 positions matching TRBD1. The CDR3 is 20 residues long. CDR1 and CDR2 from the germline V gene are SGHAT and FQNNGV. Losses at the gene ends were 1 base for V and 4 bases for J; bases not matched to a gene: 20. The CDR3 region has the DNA TGTGCCAGCAGCTTAGGCCCTGTGGTTAGTGAGTGGGACAGGCCCTATGGCTACACCTTC. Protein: CASSLGPVVSEWDRPYGYTF.

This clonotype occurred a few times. The CDR3 DNA follows: TGTGCCAGCAGCCCGAGAGCAGGGAGCTCCTACGAGCAGTACTTC. Amino acid sequence: CASSPRAGSSYEQYF. The chain has TRBV7-6 and TRBJ2-7; TRBD1 or TRBD2 may be the D gene (5 bases each). V lost 5 bases to trimming and J lost 0 bases, with 14 bases between them. This CDR3 spans 15 amino acids. Germline CDR1 and CDR2: SGHVS and FNYEAQ.

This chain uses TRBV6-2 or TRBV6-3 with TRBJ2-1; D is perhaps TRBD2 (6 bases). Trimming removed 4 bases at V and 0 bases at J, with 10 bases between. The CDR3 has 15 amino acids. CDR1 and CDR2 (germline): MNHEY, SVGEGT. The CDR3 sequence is CASSFSGSSYNEQFF. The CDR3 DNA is TGTGCCAGCAGTTTTAGCGGCAGCTCCTACAATGAGCAGTTCTTC.

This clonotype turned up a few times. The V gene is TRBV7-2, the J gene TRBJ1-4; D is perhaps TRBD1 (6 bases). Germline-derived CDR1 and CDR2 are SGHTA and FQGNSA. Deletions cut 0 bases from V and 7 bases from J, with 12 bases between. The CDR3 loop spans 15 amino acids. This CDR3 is CASSLAGGAGEKLFF. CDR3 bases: TGTGCCAGCAGCTTAGCGGGGGGCGCAGGTGAAAAACTGTTTTTT.

DNA of the CDR3: TGTGCCAGCCGGGGCCCCTCCTACAATGAGCAGTTCTTC. Protein product: CASRGPSYNEQFF. V gene TRBV14 combines with J gene TRBJ2-1; D may correspond to TRBD1 or TRBD2 (5 bases each). CDR1 and CDR2 (germline): SGHDN, FVKESK. With 8 bases removed from V and 0 bases from J, the gap between germline ends came to 8 bases. The CDR3 has 13 residues. Full variable domain (missing parts from reference TRBV14 and TRBJ2-1): EAGVTQFPSHSVIEKGQTVTLRCDPISGHDNLYWYRRVMGKEIKFLLHFVKESKQDESGMPNNRFLAERTGGTYSTLKVQPAELEDSGVYFCASRGPSYNEQFFGPGTRLTVL.

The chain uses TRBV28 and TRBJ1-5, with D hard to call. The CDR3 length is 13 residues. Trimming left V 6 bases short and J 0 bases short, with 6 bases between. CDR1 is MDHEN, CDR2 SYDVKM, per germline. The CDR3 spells CASSPYSNQPQHF. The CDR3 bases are TGTGCCAGCAGCCCGTATAGCAATCAGCCCCAGCATTTT.

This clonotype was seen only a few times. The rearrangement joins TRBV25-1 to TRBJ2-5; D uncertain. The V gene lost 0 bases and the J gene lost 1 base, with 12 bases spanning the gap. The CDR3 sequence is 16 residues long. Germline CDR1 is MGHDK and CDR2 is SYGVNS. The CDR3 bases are TGTGCCAGCAGTGAATACCCTCTGGGCAGCCAAGAGACCCAGTACTTC. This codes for CASSEYPLGSQETQYF.

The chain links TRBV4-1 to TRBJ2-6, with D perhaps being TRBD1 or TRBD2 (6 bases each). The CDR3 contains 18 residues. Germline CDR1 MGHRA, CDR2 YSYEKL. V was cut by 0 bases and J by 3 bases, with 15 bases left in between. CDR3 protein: CASSQEDPGAVGANVLTF. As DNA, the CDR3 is TGCGCCAGCAGCCAAGAAGACCCGGGGGCAGTTGGGGCCAACGTCCTGACTTTC.

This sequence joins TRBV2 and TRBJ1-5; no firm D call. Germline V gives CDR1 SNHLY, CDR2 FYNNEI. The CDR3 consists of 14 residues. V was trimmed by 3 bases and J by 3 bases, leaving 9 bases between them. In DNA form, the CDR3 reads TGTGCCAGCAGTGAGTATGCCTCCAATCAGCCCCAGCATTTT. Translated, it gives CASSEYASNQPQHF.

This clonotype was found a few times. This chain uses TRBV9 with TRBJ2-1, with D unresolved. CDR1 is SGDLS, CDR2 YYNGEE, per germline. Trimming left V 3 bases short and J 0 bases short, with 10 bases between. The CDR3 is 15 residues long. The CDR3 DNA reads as TGTGCCAGCAGCGCAAACAGCTACTCCTACAATGAGCAGTTCTTC. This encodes CASSANSYSYNEQFF.

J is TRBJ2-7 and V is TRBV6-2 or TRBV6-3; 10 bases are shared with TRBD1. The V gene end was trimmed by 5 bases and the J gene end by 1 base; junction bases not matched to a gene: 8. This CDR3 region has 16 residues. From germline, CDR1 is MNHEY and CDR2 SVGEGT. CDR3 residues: CASSGRGDRGSYEQYF. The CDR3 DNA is TGTGCCAGCAGTGGCCGAGGGGACAGGGGATCCTACGAGCAGTACTTC.

Written as DNA, the CDR3 is TGTGCCAGCAGTTACTCGGAACTAGCGGTCAATGAGCAGTTCTTC. Protein sequence: CASSYSELAVNEQFF. The rearrangement joins TRBV6-5 to TRBJ2-1; 8 bases are a match to TRBD2. CDR1 is MNHEY and CDR2 is SVGAGI in the germline V gene. This CDR3 is 15 amino acids long. V lost 0 bases to trimming and J lost 6 bases; unmatched junction nucleotides: 4.

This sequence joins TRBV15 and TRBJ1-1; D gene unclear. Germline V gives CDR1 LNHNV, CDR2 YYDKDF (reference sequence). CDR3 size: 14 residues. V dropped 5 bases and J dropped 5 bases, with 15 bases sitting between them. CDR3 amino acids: CATSGGGRPTEAFF. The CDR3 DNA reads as TGTGCCACCAGCGGAGGTGGCAGGCCTACTGAAGCTTTCTTT.

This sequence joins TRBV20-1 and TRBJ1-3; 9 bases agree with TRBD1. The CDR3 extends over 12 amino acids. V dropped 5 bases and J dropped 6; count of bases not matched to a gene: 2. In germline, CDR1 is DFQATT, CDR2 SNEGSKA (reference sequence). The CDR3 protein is CSAGTGINTIYF. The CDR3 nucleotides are TGCAGTGCTGGGACAGGGATAAACACCATATATTTT.

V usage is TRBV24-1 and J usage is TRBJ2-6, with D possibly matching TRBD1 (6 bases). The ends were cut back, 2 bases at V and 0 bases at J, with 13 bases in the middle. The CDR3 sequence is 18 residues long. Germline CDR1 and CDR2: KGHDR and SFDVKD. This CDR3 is CATSDYRVGPSGANVLTF. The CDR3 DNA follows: TGTGCCACCAGTGATTACAGGGTTGGCCCCTCTGGGGCCAACGTCCTGACTTTC.

This chain's CDR3 is CASRTLAGTYNEQFF. The CDR3, as DNA: TGTGCCAGCAGAACCCTAGCGGGAACCTACAATGAGCAGTTCTTC. This rearrangement joins TRBV6-5 to TRBJ2-1; 9 bases match TRBD2. Trimming took 6 bases from V and 2 from J; bases not matched to a gene: 5. CDR3 length: 15 residues. Germline V gives CDR1 MNHEY, CDR2 SVGAGI.

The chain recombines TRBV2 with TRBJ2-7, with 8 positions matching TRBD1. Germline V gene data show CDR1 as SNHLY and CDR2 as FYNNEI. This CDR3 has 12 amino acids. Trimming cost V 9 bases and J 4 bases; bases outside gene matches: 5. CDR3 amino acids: CASRDRLYEQYF. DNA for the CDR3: TGTGCCAGTCGGGACAGGCTTTACGAGCAGTACTTC.

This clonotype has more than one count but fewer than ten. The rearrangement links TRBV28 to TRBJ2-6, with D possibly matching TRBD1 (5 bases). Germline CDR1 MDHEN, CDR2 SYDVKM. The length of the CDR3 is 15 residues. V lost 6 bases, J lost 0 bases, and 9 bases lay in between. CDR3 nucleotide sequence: TGTGCCAGCAGCCTCGACAGCTCTGGGGCCAACGTCCTGACTTTC. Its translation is CASSLDSSGANVLTF.

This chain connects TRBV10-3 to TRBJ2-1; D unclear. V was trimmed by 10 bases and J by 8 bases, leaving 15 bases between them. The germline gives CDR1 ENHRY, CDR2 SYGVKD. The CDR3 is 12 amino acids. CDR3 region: CATKPARDEQFF. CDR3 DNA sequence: TGTGCCACCAAGCCAGCCCGCGATGAGCAGTTCTTC.

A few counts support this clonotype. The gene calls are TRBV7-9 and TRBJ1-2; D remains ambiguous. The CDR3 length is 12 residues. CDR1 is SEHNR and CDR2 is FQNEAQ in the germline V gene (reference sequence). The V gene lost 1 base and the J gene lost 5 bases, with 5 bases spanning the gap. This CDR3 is CASSLDGYGYTF. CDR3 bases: TGTGCCAGCAGCTTAGATGGGTATGGCTACACCTTC.

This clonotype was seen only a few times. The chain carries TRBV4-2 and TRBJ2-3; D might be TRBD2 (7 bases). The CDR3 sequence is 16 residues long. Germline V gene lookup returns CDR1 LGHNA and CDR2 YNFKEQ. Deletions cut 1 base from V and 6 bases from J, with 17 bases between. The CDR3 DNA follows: TGTGCCAGCAGCCAAGGGGCGGCGGGGGCGGAGGATACGCAGTATTTT. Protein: CASSQGAAGAEDTQYF.

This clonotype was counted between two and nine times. The CDR3 nucleotides are TGTGCCAGCAGCCAGGGGAGGGTTGAGCAGTTCTTC. Protein product: CASSQGRVEQFF. The rearrangement uses TRBV11-2 and TRBJ2-1; tentative D call: TRBD2 (7 bases). V was clipped by 5 bases and J by 9 bases, with 11 bases between them. This CDR3 has 12 residues. Germline V gene data show CDR1 as SGHAT and CDR2 as FQNNGV.

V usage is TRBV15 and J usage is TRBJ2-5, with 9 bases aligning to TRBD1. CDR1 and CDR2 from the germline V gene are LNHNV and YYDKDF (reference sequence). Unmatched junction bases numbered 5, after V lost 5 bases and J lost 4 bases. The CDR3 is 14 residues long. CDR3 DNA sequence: TGTGCCACCAGCCTGGGACAGGGAGGAGAGACCCAGTACTTC. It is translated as CATSLGQGGETQYF.

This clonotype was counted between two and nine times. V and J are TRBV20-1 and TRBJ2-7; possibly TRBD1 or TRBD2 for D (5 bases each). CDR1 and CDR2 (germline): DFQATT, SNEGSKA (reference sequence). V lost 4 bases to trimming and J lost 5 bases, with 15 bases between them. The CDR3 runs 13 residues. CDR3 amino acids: CSATRQGEDEQYF. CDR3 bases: TGCAGTGCTACTCGGCAGGGAGAAGACGAGCAGTACTTC.

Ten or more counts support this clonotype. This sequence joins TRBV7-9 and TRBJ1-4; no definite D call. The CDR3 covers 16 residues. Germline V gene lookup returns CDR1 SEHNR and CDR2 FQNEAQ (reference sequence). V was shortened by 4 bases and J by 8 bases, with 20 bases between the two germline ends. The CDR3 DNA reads TGTGCCAGCAGCTCTCAGGTCGCGGGGATCGCAGAAAAACTGTTTTTT. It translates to CASSSQVAGIAEKLFF.

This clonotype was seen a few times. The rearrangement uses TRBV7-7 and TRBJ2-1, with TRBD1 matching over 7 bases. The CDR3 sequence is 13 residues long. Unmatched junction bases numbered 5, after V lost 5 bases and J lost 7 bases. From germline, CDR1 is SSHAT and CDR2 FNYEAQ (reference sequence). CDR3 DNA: TGTGCCAGCAGCGCTGACAGGGTTAATGAGCAGTTCTTC. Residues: CASSADRVNEQFF.

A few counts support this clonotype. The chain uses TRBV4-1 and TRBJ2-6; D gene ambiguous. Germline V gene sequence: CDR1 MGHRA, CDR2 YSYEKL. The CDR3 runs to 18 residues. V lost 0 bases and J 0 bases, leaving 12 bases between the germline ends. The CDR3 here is CASSQDWAPGSGANVLTF. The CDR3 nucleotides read TGCGCCAGCAGCCAAGACTGGGCGCCGGGCTCTGGGGCCAACGTCCTGACTTTC.

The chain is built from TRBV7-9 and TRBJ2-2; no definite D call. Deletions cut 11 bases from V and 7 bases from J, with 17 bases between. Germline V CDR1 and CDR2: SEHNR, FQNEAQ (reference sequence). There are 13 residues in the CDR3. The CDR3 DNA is TGTGCCCCTGCACAGTATATTCGCGGGGAGCTGTTTTTT. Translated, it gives CAPAQYIRGELFF.

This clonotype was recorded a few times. CDR3: CASSRTLDNEKLFF. The DNA of the CDR3 is TGCGCCAGCAGCAGGACCCTAGATAATGAAAAACTGTTTTTT. The chain recombines TRBV5-1 with TRBJ1-4; D ambiguous. With 4 bases removed from V and 4 bases from J, the gap between germline ends came to 11 bases. CDR3 length: 14 residues. Germline V gene sequence: CDR1 SGHRS, CDR2 YFSETQ.